What follows describes a single T cell receptor (beta chain). The data derive from a study of blood T cell repertoires in COVID-19. Study at large: Samples taken during acute and convalescent COVID-19 were collected in the United States, Italy and Spain. Sources were T cells, B-cell-depleted T cells, or PBMCs; the material itself was cDNA or gDNA.

Authors' data handling: From reference gene primer amplification, estimates of nucleated cell counts were derived. The assay was immunoSEQ multiplex PCR, and TCRdb's table has in-frame clones only and misses some. The D gene and trimming were derived from the DNA, and the V and J assignments and clone size from that table. The data show approximately 290,000 clones, roughly nine tenths seen once. Followed over time, Seattle patients had been enrolled while infection was active. The V segment lost 4 bases and the J segment 1 base; nucleotides outside the gene matches: 7. Germline assignment: CDR1 SGHRS and CDR2 YFSETQ. CDR3 size: 15 residues.

The receptor's source is a woman younger than 45 with COVID-19, enrolled during active disease. The chain is built from TRBV5-1 and TRBJ1-1, with 7 bases lining up with TRBD1. The sequenced sample consisted of peripheral blood. The chain's CDR3 is CASSMRQGTNTEAFF. In DNA, the CDR3 is TGCGCCAGCAGCATGAGACAGGGTACGAACACTGAAGCTTTCTTT.